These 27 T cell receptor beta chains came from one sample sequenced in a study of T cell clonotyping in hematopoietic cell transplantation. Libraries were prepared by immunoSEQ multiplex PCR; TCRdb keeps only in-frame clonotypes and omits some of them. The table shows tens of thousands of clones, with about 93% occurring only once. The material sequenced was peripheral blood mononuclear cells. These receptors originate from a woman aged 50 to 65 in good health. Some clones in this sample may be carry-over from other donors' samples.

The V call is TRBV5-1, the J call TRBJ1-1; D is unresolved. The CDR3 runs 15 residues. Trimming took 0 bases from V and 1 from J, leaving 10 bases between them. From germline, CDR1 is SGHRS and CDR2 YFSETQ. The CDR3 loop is CASSLDGERNTEAFF. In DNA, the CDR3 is TGCGCCAGCAGCTTGGATGGGGAGAGGAACACTGAAGCTTTCTTT.

The CDR3 region has the DNA TGCGCCAGCAGCCCCTCTTTCGCGGGACAGGGGCGCAATGAGCAGTTCTTC. This encodes CASSPSFAGQGRNEQFF. The rearrangement links TRBV4-3 to TRBJ2-1, with 10 bases identical to TRBD1. The CDR3 spans 17 residues. The V segment lost 4 bases and the J segment 6 bases; nucleotides outside the gene matches: 12. Germline CDR1 reads LGHNA; CDR2 reads YSLEER.

CDR3: CASSARQDSSTDTQYF. Written as DNA, the CDR3 is TGCGCCAGCAGCGCTCGACAGGATTCTAGCACAGATACGCAGTATTTT. J is TRBJ2-3 and V is TRBV5-1, with D maybe TRBD1 (6 bases). The CDR3 is 16 amino acids. The V gene lost 4 bases and the J gene lost 0 bases, with 15 bases spanning the gap. Germline lookup yields CDR1 SGHRS and CDR2 YFSETQ.

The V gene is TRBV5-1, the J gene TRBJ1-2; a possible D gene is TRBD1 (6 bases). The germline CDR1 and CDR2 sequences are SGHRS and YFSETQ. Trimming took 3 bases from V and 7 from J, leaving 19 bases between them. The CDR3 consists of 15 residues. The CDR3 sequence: CASSSRDTTGSGYTF. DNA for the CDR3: TGCGCCAGCAGCTCGCGGGACACTACCGGTAGTGGCTACACCTTC. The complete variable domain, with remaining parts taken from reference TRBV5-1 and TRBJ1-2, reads KAGVTQTPRYLIKTRGQQVTLSCSPISGHRSVSWYQQTPGQGLQFLFEYFSETQRNKGNFPGRFSGRQFSNSRSEMNVSTLELGDSALYLCASSSRDTTGSGYTFGSGTRLTVV.

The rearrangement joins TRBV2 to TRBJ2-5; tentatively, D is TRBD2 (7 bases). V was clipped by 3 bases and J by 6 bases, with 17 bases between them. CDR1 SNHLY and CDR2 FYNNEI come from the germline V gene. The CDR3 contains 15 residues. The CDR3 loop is CASSDMGGPGKTQYF. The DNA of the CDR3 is TGTGCCAGCAGTGATATGGGGGGGCCCGGAAAGACCCAGTACTTC.

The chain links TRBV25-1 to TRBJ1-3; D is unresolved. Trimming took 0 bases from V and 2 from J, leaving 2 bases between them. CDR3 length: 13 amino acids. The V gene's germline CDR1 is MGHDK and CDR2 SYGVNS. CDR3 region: CASSEYAGNTIYF. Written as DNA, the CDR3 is TGTGCCAGCAGTGAATACGCTGGAAACACCATATATTTT.

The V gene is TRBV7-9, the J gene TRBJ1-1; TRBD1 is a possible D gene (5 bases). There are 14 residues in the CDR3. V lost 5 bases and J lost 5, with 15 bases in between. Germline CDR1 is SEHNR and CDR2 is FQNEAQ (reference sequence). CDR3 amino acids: CASSPSGGETEAFF. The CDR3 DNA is TGTGCCAGCAGCCCCTCCGGGGGGGAGACTGAAGCTTTCTTT.

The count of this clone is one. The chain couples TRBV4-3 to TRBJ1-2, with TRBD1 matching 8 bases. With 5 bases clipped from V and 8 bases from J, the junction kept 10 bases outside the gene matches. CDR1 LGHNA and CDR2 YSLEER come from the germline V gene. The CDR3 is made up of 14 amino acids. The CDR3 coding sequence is TGCGCCAGCAGCGCGCCCGGGACAGGCTTGGGCTACACCTTC. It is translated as CASSAPGTGLGYTF.

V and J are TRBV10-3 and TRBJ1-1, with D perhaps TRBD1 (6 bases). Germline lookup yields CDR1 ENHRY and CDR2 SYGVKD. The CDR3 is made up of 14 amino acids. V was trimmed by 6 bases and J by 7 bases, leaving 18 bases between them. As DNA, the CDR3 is TGTGCCATCAGACAAGGAGGGGGACAAATTGAAGCTTTCTTT. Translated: CAIRQGGGQIEAFF.

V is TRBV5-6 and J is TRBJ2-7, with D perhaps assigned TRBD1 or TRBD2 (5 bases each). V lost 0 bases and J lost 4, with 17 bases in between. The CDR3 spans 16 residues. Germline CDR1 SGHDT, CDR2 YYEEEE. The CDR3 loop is CASSLGGWVGGYEQYF. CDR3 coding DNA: TGTGCCAGCAGCTTGGGGGGGTGGGTCGGTGGGTACGAGCAGTACTTC.

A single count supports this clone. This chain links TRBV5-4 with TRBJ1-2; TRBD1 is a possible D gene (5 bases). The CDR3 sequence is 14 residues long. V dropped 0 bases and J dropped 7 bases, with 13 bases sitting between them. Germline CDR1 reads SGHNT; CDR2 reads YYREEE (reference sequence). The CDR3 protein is CASSLGAGVGGYTF. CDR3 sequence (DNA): TGTGCCAGCAGCTTGGGGGCGGGGGTCGGTGGCTACACCTTC.

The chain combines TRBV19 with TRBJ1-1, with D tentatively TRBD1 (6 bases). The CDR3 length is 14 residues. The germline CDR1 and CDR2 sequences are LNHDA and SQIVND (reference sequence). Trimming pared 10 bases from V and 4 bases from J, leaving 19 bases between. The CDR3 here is CATSRGGGGTEAFF. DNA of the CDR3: TGTGCCACTTCCCGGGGGGGAGGGGGCACTGAAGCTTTCTTT.

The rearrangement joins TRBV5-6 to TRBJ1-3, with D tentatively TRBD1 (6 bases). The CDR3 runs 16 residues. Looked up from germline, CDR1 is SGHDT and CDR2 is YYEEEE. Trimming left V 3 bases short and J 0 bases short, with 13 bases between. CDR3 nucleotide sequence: TGTGCCAGCAGCTGGCAGACAGGAGGCTCTGGAAACACCATATATTTT. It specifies CASSWQTGGSGNTIYF.

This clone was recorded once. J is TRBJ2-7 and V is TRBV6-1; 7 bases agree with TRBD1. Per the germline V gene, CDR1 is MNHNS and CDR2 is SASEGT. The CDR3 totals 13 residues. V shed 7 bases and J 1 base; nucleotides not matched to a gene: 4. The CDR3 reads CASIKGASYEQYF. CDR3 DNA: TGTGCCAGCATAAAGGGGGCGTCCTACGAGCAGTACTTC.

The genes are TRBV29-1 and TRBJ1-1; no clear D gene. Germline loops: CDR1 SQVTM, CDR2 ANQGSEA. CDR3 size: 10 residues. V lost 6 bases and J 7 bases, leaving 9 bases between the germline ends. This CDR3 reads CSVQTSEAFF. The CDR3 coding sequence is TGCAGCGTACAGACGAGTGAAGCTTTCTTT.

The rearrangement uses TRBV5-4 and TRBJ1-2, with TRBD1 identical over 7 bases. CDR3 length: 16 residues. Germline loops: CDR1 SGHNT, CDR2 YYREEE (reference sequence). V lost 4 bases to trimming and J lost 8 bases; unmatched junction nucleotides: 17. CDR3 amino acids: CASSLGWDSTQSGYTF. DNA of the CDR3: TGTGCCAGCAGCCTCGGATGGGACAGCACCCAAAGCGGCTACACCTTC.

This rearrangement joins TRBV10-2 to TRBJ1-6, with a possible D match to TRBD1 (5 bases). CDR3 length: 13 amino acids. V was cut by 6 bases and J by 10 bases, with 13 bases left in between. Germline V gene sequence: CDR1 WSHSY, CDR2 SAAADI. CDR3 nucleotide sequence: TGCGCCAGCAGGATGGGGCTCGGATCACCCCTCCACTTT. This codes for CASRMGLGSPLHF.

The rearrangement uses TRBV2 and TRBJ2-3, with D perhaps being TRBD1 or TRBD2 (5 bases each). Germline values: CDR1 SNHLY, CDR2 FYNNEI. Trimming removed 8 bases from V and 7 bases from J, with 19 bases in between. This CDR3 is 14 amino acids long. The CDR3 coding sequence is TGTGCCAGCGGACGACTAACGGGGACGTATACGCAGTATTTT. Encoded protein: CASGRLTGTYTQYF.

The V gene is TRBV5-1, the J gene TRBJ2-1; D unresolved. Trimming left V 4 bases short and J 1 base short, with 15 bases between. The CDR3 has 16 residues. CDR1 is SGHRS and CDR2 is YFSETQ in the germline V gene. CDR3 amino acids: CASSPTLSESYNEQFF. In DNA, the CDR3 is TGCGCCAGCAGCCCCACATTGAGCGAATCCTACAATGAGCAGTTCTTC.

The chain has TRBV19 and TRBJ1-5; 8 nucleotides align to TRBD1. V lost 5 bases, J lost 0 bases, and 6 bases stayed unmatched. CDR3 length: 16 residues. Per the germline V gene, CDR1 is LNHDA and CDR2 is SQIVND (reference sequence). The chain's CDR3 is CASSSGQGYSNQPQHF. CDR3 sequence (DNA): TGTGCCAGTAGTTCCGGACAGGGTTATAGCAATCAGCCCCAGCATTTT.

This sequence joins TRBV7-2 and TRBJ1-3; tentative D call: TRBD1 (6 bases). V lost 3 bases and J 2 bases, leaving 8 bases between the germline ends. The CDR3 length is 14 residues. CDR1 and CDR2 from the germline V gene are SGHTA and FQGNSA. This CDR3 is CASSFGGPGNTIYF. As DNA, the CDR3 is TGTGCCAGCAGCTTTGGGGGGCCTGGAAACACCATATATTTT. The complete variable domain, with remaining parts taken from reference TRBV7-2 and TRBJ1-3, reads GAGVSQSPSNKVTEKGKDVELRCDPISGHTALYWYRQSLGQGLEFLIYFQGNSAPDKSGLPSDRFSAERTGGSVSTLTIQRTQQEDSAVYLCASSFGGPGNTIYFGEGSWLTVV.

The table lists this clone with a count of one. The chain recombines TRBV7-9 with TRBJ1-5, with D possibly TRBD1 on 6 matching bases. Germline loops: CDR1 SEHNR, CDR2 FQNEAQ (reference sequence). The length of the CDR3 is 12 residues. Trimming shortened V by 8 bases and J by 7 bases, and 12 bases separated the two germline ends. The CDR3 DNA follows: TGTGCCAGCGGCACAGGGAACCAGCCCCAGCATTTT. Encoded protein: CASGTGNQPQHF.

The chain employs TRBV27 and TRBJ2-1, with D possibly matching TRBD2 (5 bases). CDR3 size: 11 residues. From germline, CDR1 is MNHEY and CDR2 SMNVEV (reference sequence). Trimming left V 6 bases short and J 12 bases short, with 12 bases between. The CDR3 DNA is TGTGCCAGCAGCCTCGGGATCCGGCAGTTCTTC. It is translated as CASSLGIRQFF.

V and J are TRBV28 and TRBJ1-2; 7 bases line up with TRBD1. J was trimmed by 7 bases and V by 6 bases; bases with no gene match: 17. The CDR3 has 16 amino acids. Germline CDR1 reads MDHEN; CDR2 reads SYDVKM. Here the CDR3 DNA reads TGTGCCAGCAGCTCGGGACACAGGGACAGCCCTATTGGCTACACCTTC. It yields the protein CASSSGHRDSPIGYTF.

In DNA form, the CDR3 reads TGTGCCAGCAGTCTACGACAGGGTGGGCAAGAGACCCAGTACTTC. The encoded protein is CASSLRQGGQETQYF. This chain links TRBV6-1 with TRBJ2-5, with TRBD1 matching over 7 bases. After removal of 5 bases from V and 2 bases from J, the junction contained 8 bases not matched to a gene. The germline gives CDR1 MNHNS, CDR2 SASEGT. CDR3 length: 15 amino acids.

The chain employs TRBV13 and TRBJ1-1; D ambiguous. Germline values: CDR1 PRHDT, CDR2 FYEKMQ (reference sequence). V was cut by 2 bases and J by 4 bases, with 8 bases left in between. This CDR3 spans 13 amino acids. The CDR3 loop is CASSLQAPTEAFF. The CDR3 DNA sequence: TGTGCCAGCAGCTTACAGGCCCCCACTGAAGCTTTCTTT. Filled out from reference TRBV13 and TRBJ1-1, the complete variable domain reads AAGVIQSPRHLIKEKRETATLKCYPIPRHDTVYWYQQGPGQDPQFLISFYEKMQSDKGSIPDRFSAQQFSDYHSELNMSSLELGDSALYFCASSLQAPTEAFFGQGTRLTVV.

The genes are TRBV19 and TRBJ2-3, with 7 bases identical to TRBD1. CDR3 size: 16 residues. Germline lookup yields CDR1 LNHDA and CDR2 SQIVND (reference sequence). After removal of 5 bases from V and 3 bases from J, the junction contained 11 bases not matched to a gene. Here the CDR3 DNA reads TGTGCCAGTAGTTTCGGACAGGCTCGGACGACAGATACGCAGTATTTT. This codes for CASSFGQARTTDTQYF.